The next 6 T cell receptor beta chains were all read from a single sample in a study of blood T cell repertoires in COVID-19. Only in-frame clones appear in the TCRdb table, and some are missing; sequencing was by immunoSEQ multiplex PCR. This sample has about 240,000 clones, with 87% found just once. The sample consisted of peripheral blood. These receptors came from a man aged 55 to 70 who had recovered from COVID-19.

The CDR3 loop is CASSQVVGSGGRKTQYF. CDR3 nucleotides: TGTGCCAGCAGCCAAGTGGTGGGGAGCGGGGGTAGAAAGACCCAGTACTTC. The gene calls are TRBV3-1 (or the pseudogene TRBV3-2) and TRBJ2-5; 8 positions agree with TRBD2. CDR1 is LGHDT, CDR2 YNNKEL, per germline (reference sequence). The CDR3 totals 17 residues. J lost 6 bases, V lost 1 base, and 13 bases had no gene match.

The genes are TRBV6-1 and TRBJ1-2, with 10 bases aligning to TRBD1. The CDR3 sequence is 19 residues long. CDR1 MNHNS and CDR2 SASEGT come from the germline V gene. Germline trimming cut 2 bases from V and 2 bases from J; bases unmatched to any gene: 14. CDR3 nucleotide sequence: TGTGCCAGCAGTGAATTCATAGGGGGACAGGGGCTTTTAAACTATGGCTACACCTTC. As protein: CASSEFIGGQGLLNYGYTF.

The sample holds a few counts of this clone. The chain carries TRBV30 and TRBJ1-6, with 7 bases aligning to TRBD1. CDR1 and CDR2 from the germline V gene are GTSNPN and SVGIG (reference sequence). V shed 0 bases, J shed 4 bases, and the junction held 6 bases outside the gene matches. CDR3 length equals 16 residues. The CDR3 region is CAWSVKGRGYNSPLHF. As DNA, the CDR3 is TGTGCCTGGAGTGTAAAAGGCAGGGGGTATAATTCACCCCTCCACTTT.

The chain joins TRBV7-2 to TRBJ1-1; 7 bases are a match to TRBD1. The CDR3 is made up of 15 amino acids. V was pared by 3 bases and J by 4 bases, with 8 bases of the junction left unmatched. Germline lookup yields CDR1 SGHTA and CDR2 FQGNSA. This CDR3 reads CASSLTGPPRTEAFF. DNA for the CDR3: TGTGCCAGCAGCTTGACAGGGCCGCCCCGCACTGAAGCTTTCTTT.

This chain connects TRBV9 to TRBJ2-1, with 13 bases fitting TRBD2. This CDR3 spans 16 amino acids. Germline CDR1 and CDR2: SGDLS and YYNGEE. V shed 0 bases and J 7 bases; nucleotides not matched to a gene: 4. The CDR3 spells CASSVEGLAGVNEQFF. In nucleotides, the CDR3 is TGTGCCAGCAGCGTAGAAGGACTAGCGGGGGTAAATGAGCAGTTCTTC.

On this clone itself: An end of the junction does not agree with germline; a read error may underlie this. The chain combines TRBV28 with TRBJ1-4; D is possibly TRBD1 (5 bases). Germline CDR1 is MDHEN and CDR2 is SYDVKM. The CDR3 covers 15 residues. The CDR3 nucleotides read TGTGCCAGCAGTTATAGGTCTGGGGCTAACGAAAAACTGTTTTTT. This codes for CASSYRSGANEKLFF.